This TCR beta chain came from a study of response to subunit inactivated influenza vaccine. There are 16 residues in the CDR3. Germline values: CDR1 MDHEN, CDR2 SYDVKM. Trimming removed 5 bases from V and 7 bases from J; junction bases left unmatched: 12. A single record per CDR3 protein comes from TCRdb applying MiXCR to the RT-PCR reads. The sample lists around 190,000 distinct CDR3 sequences, about 9.3% occurring once. This clonotype appeared many times. The V and J genes are TRBV28 and TRBJ2-1; 9 nucleotides agree with TRBD1. This clonotype originated in a man aged 50 or older who received an inactivated influenza vaccine. The sample consisted of non-naive T cells sorted from PBMCs, taken on the day of vaccination. CDR3 in amino acids: CASSGPGQGVLNEQFF. DNA for the CDR3: TGTGCCAGCAGTGGCCCGGGACAGGGCGTCCTAAATGAGCAGTTCTTC.